These 17 T cell receptor beta chains were sequenced from one sample in a study of control samples from healthy donors and cancer patients. The method was immunoSEQ multiplex PCR; TCRdb's version includes in-frame clones alone and lacks a portion of them. Of 130,000 or so clones in the sample, 85% to 90% were seen once. The sequenced material came from blood. These receptors all stem from a man aged 25-45 years in good health.

The rearrangement joins TRBV7-3 to TRBJ1-1; no reliable D call. CDR1 and CDR2 (germline): SGHTA, FQGTGA. Trimming pared 4 bases from V and 4 bases from J, leaving 10 bases between. This CDR3 has 13 amino acids. The DNA of the CDR3 is TGTGCCAGCAGCTCCCAAGCGGGCACTGAAGCTTTCTTT. Translating gives CASSSQAGTEAFF.

The chain recombines TRBV5-6 with TRBJ1-1; D possibly corresponds to TRBD1 (6 bases). CDR1 and CDR2 from the germline V gene are SGHDT and YYEEEE. Trimming left V 6 bases short and J 6 bases short, with 18 bases between. This CDR3 contains 14 residues. The CDR3 region is CASTRGGLFPEAFF. The DNA for the CDR3 is TGTGCCAGCACCCGAGGGGGGCTTTTCCCTGAAGCTTTCTTT. Full variable domain (remainder filled in from reference TRBV5-6 and TRBJ1-1): DAGVTQSPTHLIKTRGQQVTLRCSPKSGHDTVSWYQQALGQGPQFIFQYYEEEERQRGNFPDRFSGHQFPNYSSELNVNALLLGDSALYLCASTRGGLFPEAFFGQGTRLTVV.

The chain employs TRBV9 and TRBJ2-2; the D gene is possibly TRBD1 (7 bases). Trimming took off 3 bases at V and 2 bases at J, with 14 bases between the two ends. CDR1 and CDR2 (germline): SGDLS, YYNGEE. The CDR3 extends over 16 amino acids. The DNA for the CDR3 is TGTGCCAGCAGCGCCCTGACAGGGACTAACACCGGGGAGCTGTTTTTT. Protein product: CASSALTGTNTGELFF.

The chain recombines TRBV6-5 with TRBJ1-2; D is possibly TRBD1 (5 bases). CDR1 and CDR2 (germline): MNHEY, SVGAGI. V lost 4 bases and J 8 bases, leaving 23 bases between the germline ends. This CDR3 is 16 amino acids long. The CDR3 reads CASSSGGGAPARGYTF. The CDR3, as DNA: TGTGCCAGCAGTTCCGGAGGCGGGGCCCCGGCCAGAGGCTACACCTTC.

Here the CDR3 reads CASSLGGTGEKLFF. CDR3 sequence (DNA): TGTGCCAGCAGCTTAGGAGGGACAGGGGAGAAACTGTTTTTT. This rearrangement joins TRBV7-6 to TRBJ1-4, with TRBD1 identical over 10 bases. The CDR3 sequence is 14 residues long. With 1 base clipped from V and 11 bases from J, the junction kept 4 bases outside the gene matches. Per the germline V gene, CDR1 is SGHVS and CDR2 is FNYEAQ.

This clone was observed many times. V gene TRBV5-6 combines with J gene TRBJ1-4; the D gene is possibly TRBD1 (5 bases). In germline, CDR1 is SGHDT, CDR2 YYEEEE. The CDR3 length is 15 residues. V was pared by 2 bases and J by 3 bases, with 11 bases between. This CDR3 is CASSLLDSSNEKLFF. In nucleotides, the CDR3 is TGTGCCAGCAGCTTACTTGACAGCTCTAATGAAAAACTGTTTTTT.

V and J are TRBV6-5 and TRBJ1-6; 9 nucleotides line up with TRBD1. Germline loops: CDR1 MNHEY, CDR2 SVGAGI. After removal of 5 bases from V and 6 bases from J, the junction contained 5 bases not matched to a gene. This CDR3 comprises 15 residues. Here the CDR3 DNA reads TGTGCCAGCAGTACATACAGGGGGCCTAATTCACCCCTCCACTTT. Its protein product is CASSTYRGPNSPLHF.

The chain couples TRBV27 to TRBJ1-1; a weak D match, TRBD1 (5 bases). The V gene lost 2 bases and the J gene lost 6 bases, with 10 bases spanning the gap. Germline values: CDR1 MNHEY, CDR2 SMNVEV (reference sequence). This CDR3 is built from 13 residues. The CDR3 nucleotides read TGTGCCAGCAGTTTACGAGGGGAAGCTGAAGCTTTCTTT. It yields the protein CASSLRGEAEAFF.

This clone occurred once. DNA of the CDR3: TGTGCCAGCAGTAAGGGCTCGAACACCGGGGAGCTGTTTTTT. This sequence encodes CASSKGSNTGELFF. The chain recombines TRBV2 with TRBJ2-2, with D unresolved. Trimming pared 5 bases from V and 0 bases from J, leaving 7 bases between. Germline V gene sequence: CDR1 SNHLY, CDR2 FYNNEI. This CDR3 comprises 14 residues.

The sample holds one count of this clone. V is TRBV5-1 and J is TRBJ1-5; D remains unclear. This CDR3 has 14 amino acids. Trimming took 0 bases from V and 4 from J, leaving 8 bases between them. Germline CDR1 is SGHRS and CDR2 is YFSETQ. CDR3 nucleotides: TGCGCCAGCAGCTTGGGGGCGGAAAATCAGCCCCAGCATTTT. Its protein is CASSLGAENQPQHF. Combining the CDR3 with reference TRBV5-1 and TRBJ1-5 gives the whole variable domain KAGVTQTPRYLIKTRGQQVTLSCSPISGHRSVSWYQQTPGQGLQFLFEYFSETQRNKGNFPGRFSGRQFSNSRSEMNVSTLELGDSALYLCASSLGAENQPQHFGDGTRLSIL.

The rearrangement joins TRBV5-1 to TRBJ1-2; D gene unclear. Trimming removed 2 bases at V and 4 bases at J, with 9 bases between. CDR1 SGHRS and CDR2 YFSETQ come from the germline V gene. The length of the CDR3 is 13 residues. The CDR3 protein is CASSLEGLYGYTF. The CDR3 DNA follows: TGCGCCAGCAGCTTAGAAGGCCTCTATGGCTACACCTTC.

This CDR3 reads CASSIDRSGADPNQPQHF. The CDR3 DNA is TGTGCCAGTAGTATAGATCGGTCAGGGGCGGACCCTAATCAGCCCCAGCATTTT. The chain joins TRBV19 to TRBJ1-5; tentative D call: TRBD1 (6 bases). The CDR3 runs 18 residues. Germline CDR1 and CDR2: LNHDA and SQIVND (reference sequence). V was pared by 0 bases and J by 4 bases, with 19 bases between. Together with reference TRBV19 and TRBJ1-5, the CDR3 gives the full variable domain: DGGITQSPKYLFRKEGQNVTLSCEQNLNHDAMYWYRQDPGQGLRLIYYSQIVNDFQKGDIAEGYSVSREKKESFPLTVTSAQKNPTAFYLCASSIDRSGADPNQPQHFGDGTRLSIL.

The gene calls are TRBV5-5 and TRBJ1-4; D ambiguous. With 5 bases removed from V and 0 bases from J, the gap between germline ends came to 14 bases. CDR1 SGHKS and CDR2 YYEKEE come from the germline V gene (reference sequence). The CDR3 is made up of 16 amino acids. Here the CDR3 DNA reads TGTGCCAGCAGATCCGGGGTCAGGTCAACTAATGAAAAACTGTTTTTT. Translated, it gives CASRSGVRSTNEKLFF.

Comment on this clone: This sample also contains other DNA sequences that code for the same CDR3. V usage is TRBV4-1 and J usage is TRBJ1-2, with 9 bases lining up with TRBD1. The length of the CDR3 is 16 residues. CDR1 MGHRA and CDR2 YSYEKL come from the germline V gene. V was pared by 11 bases and J by 8 bases, with 21 bases of the junction left unmatched. The CDR3 coding sequence is TGCGCCCCCAGCCACGGGAGGGGGGGACAGGGTGAAGGCTACACCTTC. Translation gives CAPSHGRGGQGEGYTF.

This chain uses TRBV28 with TRBJ2-7, with D perhaps matching TRBD1 or TRBD2 (5 bases each). The length of the CDR3 is 15 residues. Germline CDR1 MDHEN, CDR2 SYDVKM. The V and J ends lost 7 bases and 5 bases respectively, with 21 bases between them. CDR3 residues: CASNGSGAQSNEQYV. CDR3 bases: TGTGCCAGCAACGGATCCGGGGCCCAGTCGAACGAGCAGTACGTC.

The V and J genes are TRBV5-4 and TRBJ1-2; TRBD1 matches at 12 bases. J was trimmed by 8 bases and V by 4 bases; bases with no gene match: 15. Germline CDR1 and CDR2: SGHNT and YYREEE (reference sequence). CDR3 length equals 17 residues. CDR3 sequence: CASSAGDRGLRSSGYTF. Written as DNA, the CDR3 is TGTGCCAGCAGCGCGGGGGACAGGGGGCTCCGTTCTTCCGGCTACACCTTC.

The chain uses TRBV19 and TRBJ1-1; D gene unclear. The CDR3 consists of 14 residues. The ends were cut back, 5 bases at V and 1 base at J, with 11 bases in the middle. The germline V gene encodes CDR1 LNHDA and CDR2 SQIVND (reference sequence). The CDR3 loop is CASSYRKGNTEAFF. CDR3 bases: TGTGCCAGTAGTTATCGGAAGGGGAACACTGAAGCTTTCTTT. Full variable domain (missing parts from reference TRBV19 and TRBJ1-1): DGGITQSPKYLFRKEGQNVTLSCEQNLNHDAMYWYRQDPGQGLRLIYYSQIVNDFQKGDIAEGYSVSREKKESFPLTVTSAQKNPTAFYLCASSYRKGNTEAFFGQGTRLTVV.